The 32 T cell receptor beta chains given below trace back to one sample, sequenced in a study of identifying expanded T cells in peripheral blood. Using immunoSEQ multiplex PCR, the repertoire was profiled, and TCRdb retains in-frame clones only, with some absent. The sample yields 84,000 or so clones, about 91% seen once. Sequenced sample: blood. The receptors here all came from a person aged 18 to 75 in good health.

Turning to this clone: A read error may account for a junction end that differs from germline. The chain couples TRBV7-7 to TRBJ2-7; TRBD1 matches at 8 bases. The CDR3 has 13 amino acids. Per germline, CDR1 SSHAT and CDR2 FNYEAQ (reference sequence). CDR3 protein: CASSVAGGGEQYF. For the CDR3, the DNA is TGTGCTAGCAGCGTAGCAGGGGGCGGCGAGCAGTACTTC. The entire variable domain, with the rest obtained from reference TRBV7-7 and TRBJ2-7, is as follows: GAGVSQSPRYKVTKRGQDVTLRCDPISSHATLYWYQQALGQGPEFLTYFNYEAQPDKSGLPSDRFSAERPEGSISTLTIQRTEQRDSAMYRCASSVAGGGEQYFGPGTRLTVT.

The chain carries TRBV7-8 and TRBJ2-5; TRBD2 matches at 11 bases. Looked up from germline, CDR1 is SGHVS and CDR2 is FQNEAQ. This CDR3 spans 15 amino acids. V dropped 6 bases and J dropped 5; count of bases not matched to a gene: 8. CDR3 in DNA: TGTGCCAGCAGGGATAGCGGGAGGGCCTCTGAGACCCAGTACTTC. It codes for CASRDSGRASETQYF. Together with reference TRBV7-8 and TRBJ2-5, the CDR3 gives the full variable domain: GAGVSQSPRYKVAKRGQDVALRCDPISGHVSLFWYQQALGQGPEFLTYFQNEAQLDKSGLPSDRFFAERPEGSVSTLKIQRTQQEDSAVYLCASRDSGRASETQYFGPGTRLLVL.

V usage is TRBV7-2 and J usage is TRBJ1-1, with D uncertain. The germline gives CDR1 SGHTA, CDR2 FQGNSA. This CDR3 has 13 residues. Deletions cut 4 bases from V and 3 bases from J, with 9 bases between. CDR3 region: CASSSQAHTEAFF. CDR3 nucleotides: TGTGCCAGCAGCTCCCAGGCCCACACTGAAGCTTTCTTT.

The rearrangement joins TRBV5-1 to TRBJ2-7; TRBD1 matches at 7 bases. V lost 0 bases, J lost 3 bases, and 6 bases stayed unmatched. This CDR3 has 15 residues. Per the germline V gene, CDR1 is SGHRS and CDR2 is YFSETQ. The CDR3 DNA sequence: TGCGCCAGCAGCTTGGAGCTGACAGGGAACTACGAGCAGTACTTC. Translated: CASSLELTGNYEQYF.

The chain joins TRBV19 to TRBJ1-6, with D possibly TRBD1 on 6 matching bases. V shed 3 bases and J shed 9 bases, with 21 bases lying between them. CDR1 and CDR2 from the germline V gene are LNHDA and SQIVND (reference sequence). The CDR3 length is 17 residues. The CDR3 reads CASSILTGSAERSPLHF. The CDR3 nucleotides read TGTGCCAGTAGTATTCTCACAGGGTCCGCGGAGCGTTCACCCCTCCACTTT.

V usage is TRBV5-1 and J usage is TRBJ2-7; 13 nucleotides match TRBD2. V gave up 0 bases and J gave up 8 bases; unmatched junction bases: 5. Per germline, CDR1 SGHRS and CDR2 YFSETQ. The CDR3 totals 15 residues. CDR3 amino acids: CASSLGLAGGVQQYF. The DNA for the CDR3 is TGCGCCAGCAGCTTGGGACTAGCGGGGGGTGTTCAGCAGTACTTC.

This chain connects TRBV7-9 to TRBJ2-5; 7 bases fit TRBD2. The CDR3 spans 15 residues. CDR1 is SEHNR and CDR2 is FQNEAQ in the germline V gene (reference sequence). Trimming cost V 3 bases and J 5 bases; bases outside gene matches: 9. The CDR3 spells CASSFGRRIGETQYF. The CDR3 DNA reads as TGTGCCAGCAGCTTCGGGAGGAGGATAGGGGAGACCCAGTACTTC.

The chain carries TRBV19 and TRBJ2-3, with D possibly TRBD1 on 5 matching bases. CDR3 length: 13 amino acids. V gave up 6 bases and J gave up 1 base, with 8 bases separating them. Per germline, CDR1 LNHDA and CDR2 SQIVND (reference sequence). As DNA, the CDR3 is TGTGCCAGTAGCTTAGGGGGCACAGATACGCAGTATTTT. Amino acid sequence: CASSLGGTDTQYF.

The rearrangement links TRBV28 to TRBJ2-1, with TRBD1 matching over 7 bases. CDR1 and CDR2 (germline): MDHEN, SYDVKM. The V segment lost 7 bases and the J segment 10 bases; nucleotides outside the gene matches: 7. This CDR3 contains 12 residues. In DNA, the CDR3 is TGTGCCAGCACCCCGGGACAGACAGAGCAGTTCTTC. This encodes CASTPGQTEQFF.

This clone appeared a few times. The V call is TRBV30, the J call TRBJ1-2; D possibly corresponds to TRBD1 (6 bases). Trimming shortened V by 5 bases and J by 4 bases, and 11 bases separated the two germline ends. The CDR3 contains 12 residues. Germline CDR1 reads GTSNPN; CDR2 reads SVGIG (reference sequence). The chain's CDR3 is CAWWRGAYGYTF. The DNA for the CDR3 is TGTGCCTGGTGGAGGGGGGCCTATGGCTACACCTTC.

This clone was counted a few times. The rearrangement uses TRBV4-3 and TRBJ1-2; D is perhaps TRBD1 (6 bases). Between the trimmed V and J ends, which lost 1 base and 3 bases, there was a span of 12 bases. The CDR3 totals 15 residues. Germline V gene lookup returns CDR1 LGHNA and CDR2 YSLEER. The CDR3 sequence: CASSQALQGDYGYTF. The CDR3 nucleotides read TGCGCCAGCAGCCAAGCCTTACAGGGTGACTATGGCTACACCTTC.

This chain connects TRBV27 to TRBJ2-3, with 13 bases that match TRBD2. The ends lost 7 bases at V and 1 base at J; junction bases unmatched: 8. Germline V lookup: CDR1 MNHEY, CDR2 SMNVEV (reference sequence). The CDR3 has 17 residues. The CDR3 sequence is CASTNRGLAGGTDTQYF. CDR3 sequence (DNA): TGTGCCAGCACTAACAGAGGACTAGCGGGGGGCACAGATACGCAGTATTTT.

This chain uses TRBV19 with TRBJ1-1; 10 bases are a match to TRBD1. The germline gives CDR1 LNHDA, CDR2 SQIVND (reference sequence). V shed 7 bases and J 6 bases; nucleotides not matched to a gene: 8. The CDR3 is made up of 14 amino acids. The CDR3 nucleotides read TGTGCCAGTATTCTGACAGGGGGCGGCGCTGAAGCTTTCTTT. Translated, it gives CASILTGGGAEAFF.

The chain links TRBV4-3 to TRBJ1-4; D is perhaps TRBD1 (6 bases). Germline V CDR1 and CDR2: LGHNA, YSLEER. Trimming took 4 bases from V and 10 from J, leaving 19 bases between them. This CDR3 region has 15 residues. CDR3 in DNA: TGCGCCAGCAGCCGCGGGGGAGGGGGAGAGGGAAAACTGTTTTTT. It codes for CASSRGGGGEGKLFF.

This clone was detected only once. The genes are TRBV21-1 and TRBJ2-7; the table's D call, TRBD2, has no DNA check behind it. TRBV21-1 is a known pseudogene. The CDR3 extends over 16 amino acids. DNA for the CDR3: TGTGCCAGCAGACCTAGCGGGTGGTGGGGAGTCTACGAGCAGTACTTC. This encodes CASRPSGWWGVYEQYF.

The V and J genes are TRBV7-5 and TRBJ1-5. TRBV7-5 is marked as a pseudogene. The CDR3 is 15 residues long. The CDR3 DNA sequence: TGTGCCAGAAGCCAGCGGGACAAGGCGACTCAGCCCCAGCATTTT. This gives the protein CARSQRDKATQPQHF.

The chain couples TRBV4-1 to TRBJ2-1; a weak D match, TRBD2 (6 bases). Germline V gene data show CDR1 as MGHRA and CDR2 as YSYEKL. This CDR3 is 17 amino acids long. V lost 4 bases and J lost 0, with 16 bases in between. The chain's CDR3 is CASSPAGGLSSYNEQFF. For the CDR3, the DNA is TGCGCCAGCAGCCCGGCCGGGGGACTTAGCTCCTACAATGAGCAGTTCTTC.

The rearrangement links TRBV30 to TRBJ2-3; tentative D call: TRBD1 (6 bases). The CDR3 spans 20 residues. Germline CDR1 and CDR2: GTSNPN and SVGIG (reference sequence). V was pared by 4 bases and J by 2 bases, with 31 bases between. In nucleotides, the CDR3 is TGTGCCTGGACGCCCAGGGCCCCAAATCGGACAGTATCTAACACAGATACGCAGTATTTT. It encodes CAWTPRAPNRTVSNTDTQYF.

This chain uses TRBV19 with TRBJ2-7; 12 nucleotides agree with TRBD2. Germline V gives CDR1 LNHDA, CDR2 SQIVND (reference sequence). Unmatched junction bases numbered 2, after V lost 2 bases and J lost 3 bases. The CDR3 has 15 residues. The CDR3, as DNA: TGTGCCAGTAGTATAAGGACTAGCGGGGACTACGAGCAGTACTTC. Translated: CASSIRTSGDYEQYF.

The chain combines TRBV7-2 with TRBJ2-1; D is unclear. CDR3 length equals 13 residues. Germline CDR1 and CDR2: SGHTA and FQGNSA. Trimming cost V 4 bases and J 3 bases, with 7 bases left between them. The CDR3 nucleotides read TGTGCCAGCAGCTCAAGCCTCTACAATGAGCAGTTCTTC. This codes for CASSSSLYNEQFF.

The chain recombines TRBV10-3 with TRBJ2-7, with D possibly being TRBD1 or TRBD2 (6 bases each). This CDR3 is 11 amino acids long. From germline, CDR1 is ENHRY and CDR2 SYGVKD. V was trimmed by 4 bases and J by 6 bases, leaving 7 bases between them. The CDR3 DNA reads TGTGCCATCAGTGGGGGGGCCGAGCAGTACTTC. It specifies CAISGGAEQYF.

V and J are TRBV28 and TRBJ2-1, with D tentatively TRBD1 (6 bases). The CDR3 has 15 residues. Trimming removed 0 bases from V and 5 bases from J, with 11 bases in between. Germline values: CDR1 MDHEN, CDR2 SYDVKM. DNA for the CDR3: TGTGCCAGCAGTTTATGGGGGGCCCTTGACAATGAGCAGTTCTTC. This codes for CASSLWGALDNEQFF. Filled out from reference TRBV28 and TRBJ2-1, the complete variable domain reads DVKVTQSSRYLVKRTGEKVFLECVQDMDHENMFWYRQDPGLGLRLIYFSYDVKMKEKGDIPEGYSVSREKKERFSLILESASTNQTSMYLCASSLWGALDNEQFFGPGTRLTVL.

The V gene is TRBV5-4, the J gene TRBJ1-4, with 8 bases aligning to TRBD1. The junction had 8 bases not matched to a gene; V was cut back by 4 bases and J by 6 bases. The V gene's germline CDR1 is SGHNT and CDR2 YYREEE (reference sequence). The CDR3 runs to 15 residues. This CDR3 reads CASSETGGGYEKLFF. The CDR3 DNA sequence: TGTGCCAGCAGCGAAACAGGGGGAGGATATGAAAAACTGTTTTTT.

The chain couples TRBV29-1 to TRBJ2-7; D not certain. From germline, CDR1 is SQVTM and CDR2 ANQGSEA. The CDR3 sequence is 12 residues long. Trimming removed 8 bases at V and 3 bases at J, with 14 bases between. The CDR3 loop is CSFRTGFYEQYF. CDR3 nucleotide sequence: TGCAGCTTTCGGACGGGTTTCTACGAGCAGTACTTC.

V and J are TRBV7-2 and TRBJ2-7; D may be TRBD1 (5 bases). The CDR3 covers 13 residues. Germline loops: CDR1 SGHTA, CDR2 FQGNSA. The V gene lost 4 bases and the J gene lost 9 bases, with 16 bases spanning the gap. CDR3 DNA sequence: TGTGCCAGCAGCTATTATTCAGGGTCAAGGCAGTACTTC. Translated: CASSYYSGSRQYF.

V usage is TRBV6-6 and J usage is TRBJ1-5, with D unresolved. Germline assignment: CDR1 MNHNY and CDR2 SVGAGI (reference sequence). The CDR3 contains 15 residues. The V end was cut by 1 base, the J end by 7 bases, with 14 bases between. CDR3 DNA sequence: TGTGCCAGCAGTTACTTACACGAGGGCGGGCAGCCCCAGCATTTT. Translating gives CASSYLHEGGQPQHF.

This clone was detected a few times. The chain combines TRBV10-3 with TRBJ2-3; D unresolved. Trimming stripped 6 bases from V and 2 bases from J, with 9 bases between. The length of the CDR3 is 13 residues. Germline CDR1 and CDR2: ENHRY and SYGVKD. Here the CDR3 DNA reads TGTGCCATCAGCTTGGAATCCACAGATACGCAGTATTTT. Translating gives CAISLESTDTQYF.

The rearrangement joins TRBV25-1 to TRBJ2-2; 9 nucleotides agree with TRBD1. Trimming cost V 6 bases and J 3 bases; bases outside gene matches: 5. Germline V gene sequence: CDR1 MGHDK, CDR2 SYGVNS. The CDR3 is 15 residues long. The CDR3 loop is CASSQQGADTGELFF. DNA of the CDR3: TGTGCCAGCAGCCAACAGGGGGCGGACACCGGGGAGCTGTTTTTT.

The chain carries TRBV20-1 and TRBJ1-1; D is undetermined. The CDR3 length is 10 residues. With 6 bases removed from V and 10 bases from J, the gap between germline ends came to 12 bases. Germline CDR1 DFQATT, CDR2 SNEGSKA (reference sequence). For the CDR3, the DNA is TGCAGTGCCAACCGACCCGGAGCTTTCTTT. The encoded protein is CSANRPGAFF.

CDR3 coding DNA: TGTGCCAGCAGCTTAGGTACAACTAATGAAAAACTGTTTTTT. This translates into CASSLGTTNEKLFF. The rearrangement uses TRBV7-2 and TRBJ1-4, with D hard to call. This CDR3 has 14 amino acids. Germline V lookup: CDR1 SGHTA, CDR2 FQGNSA. The V gene lost 1 base and the J gene lost 0 bases, with 3 bases spanning the gap.

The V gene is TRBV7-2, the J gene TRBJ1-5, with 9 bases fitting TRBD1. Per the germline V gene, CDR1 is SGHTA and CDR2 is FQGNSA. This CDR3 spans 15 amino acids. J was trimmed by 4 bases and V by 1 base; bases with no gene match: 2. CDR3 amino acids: CASSLGTGVNQPQHF. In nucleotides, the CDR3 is TGTGCCAGCAGCTTAGGGACAGGGGTAAATCAGCCCCAGCATTTT.

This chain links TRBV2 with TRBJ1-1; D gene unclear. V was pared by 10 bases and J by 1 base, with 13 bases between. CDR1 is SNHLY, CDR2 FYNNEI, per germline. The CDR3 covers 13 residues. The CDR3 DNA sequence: TGTGCCACCGCTGAGACAAAGAACACTGAAGCTTTCTTT. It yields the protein CATAETKNTEAFF.